The 26 T cell receptor beta chains in this list originate from one sample, sequenced in a study of cytomegalovirus exposure and HLA in healthy donors. PCR was performed using 60 Vbeta and 13 Jbeta primers. Assay used: immunoSEQ multiplex PCR; TCRdb lists only in-frame clones, some missing. This table lists 30,000 to 35,000 clones. Sample: PBMCs. All receptors come from a woman between 40 and 55 years old in good health and CMV-seropositive.

This chain uses TRBV9 with TRBJ1-1, with 8 nucleotides matching TRBD1. This CDR3 region has 14 residues. Germline V lookup: CDR1 SGDLS, CDR2 YYNGEE. J lost 0 bases, V lost 4 bases, and 2 bases had no gene match. In DNA, the CDR3 is TGTGCCAGCAGCACGACAGGGGTGAACACTGAAGCTTTCTTT. Translating gives CASSTTGVNTEAFF. Full variable domain (remainder filled in from reference TRBV9 and TRBJ1-1): DSGVTQTPKHLITATGQRVTLRCSPRSGDLSVYWYQQSLDQGLQFLIQYYNGEERAKGNILERFSAQQFPDLHSELNLSSLELGDSALYFCASSTTGVNTEAFFGQGTRLTVV.

V gene TRBV12-5 combines with J gene TRBJ1-5; D is uncertain. V was pared by 5 bases and J by 4 bases, with 3 bases between. The CDR3 loop spans 11 amino acids. The germline V gene has CDR1 LGHNT and CDR2 FRNRAP. CDR3 nucleotide sequence: TGTGCTAGTGGTCCTAATCAGCCCCAGCATTTT. Translated: CASGPNQPQHF. Combining the CDR3 with reference TRBV12-5 and TRBJ1-5 gives the whole variable domain DARVTQTPRHKVTEMGQEVTMRCQPILGHNTVFWYRQTMMQGLELLAYFRNRAPLDDSGMPKDRFSAEMPDATLATLKIQPSEPRDSAVYFCASGPNQPQHFGDGTRLSIL.

The V call is TRBV29-1, the J call TRBJ1-2; 10 nucleotides align to TRBD1. Per germline, CDR1 SQVTM and CDR2 ANQGSEA. V shed 6 bases, J shed 4 bases, and the junction held 8 bases outside the gene matches. This CDR3 contains 14 residues. The chain's CDR3 is CSVSGTGDFYGYTF. The CDR3 nucleotides read TGCAGCGTGTCCGGGACAGGGGATTTCTATGGCTACACCTTC.

V is TRBV4-2 and J is TRBJ1-1; 7 nucleotides align to TRBD1. This CDR3 has 13 amino acids. With V trimmed by 5 bases and J by 5 bases, 5 bases remained unmatched. Germline CDR1 LGHNA, CDR2 YNFKEQ. The CDR3 protein is CASSLKQGTEAFF. The CDR3 coding sequence is TGTGCCAGCAGCTTAAAACAGGGGACTGAAGCTTTCTTT.

The chain couples TRBV5-1 to TRBJ2-7; 9 bases fit TRBD1. This CDR3 comprises 14 residues. Trimming at V came to 2 bases and at J to 2 bases, leaving 2 bases not matched to a gene. CDR1 is SGHRS, CDR2 YFSETQ, per germline. The CDR3 is CASSFGTGTYEQYF. CDR3 sequence (DNA): TGCGCCAGCAGCTTCGGGACAGGGACCTACGAGCAGTACTTC. The full variable domain, rest sourced from reference TRBV5-1 and TRBJ2-7, is KAGVTQTPRYLIKTRGQQVTLSCSPISGHRSVSWYQQTPGQGLQFLFEYFSETQRNKGNFPGRFSGRQFSNSRSEMNVSTLELGDSALYLCASSFGTGTYEQYFGPGTRLTVT.

V is TRBV7-8 and J is TRBJ2-2, with 7 bases identical to TRBD2. This CDR3 has 16 residues. Trimming cost V 0 bases and J 5 bases; bases outside gene matches: 6. Germline CDR1 SGHVS, CDR2 FQNEAQ. In nucleotides, the CDR3 is TGTGCCAGCAGCTTAGCGCTCGTGCGGGGGACCGGGGAGCTGTTTTTT. Its translation: CASSLALVRGTGELFF.

The rearrangement joins TRBV7-9 to TRBJ2-7; no clear D. This CDR3 region has 12 residues. The V and J ends lost 3 bases and 2 bases respectively, with 5 bases between them. Germline lookup yields CDR1 SEHNR and CDR2 FQNEAQ (reference sequence). CDR3 in DNA: TGTGCCAGCAGCTTCAATGCCTACGAGCAGTACTTC. This sequence encodes CASSFNAYEQYF.

The chain is built from TRBV9 and TRBJ1-1; D perhaps matches TRBD1 (6 bases). Trimming stripped 4 bases from V and 5 bases from J, with 21 bases between. The CDR3 loop spans 16 amino acids. The germline gives CDR1 SGDLS, CDR2 YYNGEE. CDR3 in DNA: TGTGCCAGCAGCCCAGAAGGGGCCAGGGGAGGGACTGAAGCTTTCTTT. Its protein is CASSPEGARGGTEAFF.

V gene TRBV6-1 combines with J gene TRBJ2-3; D is unresolved. Between the trimmed V and J ends, which lost 6 bases and 4 bases, there was a span of 17 bases. The V gene's germline CDR1 is MNHNS and CDR2 SASEGT. The CDR3 contains 15 residues. CDR3 residues: CASRGESQWADTQYF. The CDR3 DNA is TGTGCCAGCAGGGGCGAATCGCAATGGGCAGATACGCAGTATTTT.

The chain joins TRBV7-9 to TRBJ1-1, with 8 positions matching TRBD1. V shed 1 base, J shed 4 bases, and the junction held 8 bases outside the gene matches. Germline V gives CDR1 SEHNR, CDR2 FQNEAQ (reference sequence). This CDR3 has 16 residues. CDR3 loop: CASSLGAGGVGTEAFF. The CDR3 DNA reads TGTGCCAGCAGCTTAGGGGCAGGGGGCGTTGGCACTGAAGCTTTCTTT. Full variable domain (outside the CDR3, taken from reference TRBV7-9 and TRBJ1-1): DTGVSQNPRHKITKRGQNVTFRCDPISEHNRLYWYRQTLGQGPEFLTYFQNEAQLEKSRLLSDRFSAERPKGSFSTLEIQRTEQGDSAMYLCASSLGAGGVGTEAFFGQGTRLTVV.

This chain uses TRBV28 with TRBJ1-5; a weak D match, TRBD1 (6 bases). The length of the CDR3 is 14 residues. The germline V gene has CDR1 MDHEN and CDR2 SYDVKM. CDR3 loop: CAHKAGGAYQPQHF. CDR3 coding DNA: TGTGCTCATAAAGCGGGGGGCGCGTACCAGCCCCAGCATTTT.

The chain employs TRBV4-2 and TRBJ2-7, with TRBD2 matching over 7 bases. CDR3 length: 14 amino acids. Germline lookup yields CDR1 LGHNA and CDR2 YNFKEQ. With V trimmed by 3 bases and J by 5 bases, 7 bases remained unmatched. The CDR3 nucleotides read TGTGCCAGCAGCCAGGGCCCAGGGACTAACGAGCAGTACTTC. Its translation: CASSQGPGTNEQYF.

V gene TRBV5-6 combines with J gene TRBJ2-7, with a possible D match to TRBD1 (6 bases). The CDR3 is 14 amino acids. V was trimmed by 5 bases and J by 2 bases, leaving 14 bases between them. Germline assignment: CDR1 SGHDT and CDR2 YYEEEE. The CDR3 DNA is TGTGCCAGCAGATGGGGGCACAGCGCCTACGAGCAGTACTTC. Translation: CASRWGHSAYEQYF.

The gene calls are TRBV6-6 and TRBJ2-1; TRBD2 aligns across 7 bases. With 6 bases clipped from V and 5 bases from J, the junction kept 7 bases outside the gene matches. The germline CDR1 and CDR2 sequences are MNHNY and SVGAGI (reference sequence). CDR3 length: 14 residues. The chain's CDR3 is CASSRGLVDNEQFF. In DNA form, the CDR3 reads TGTGCCAGCAGCCGAGGACTAGTCGACAATGAGCAGTTCTTC.

The V gene is TRBV6-5, the J gene TRBJ1-4, with a weak D call TRBD1 (5 bases). Germline V CDR1 and CDR2: MNHEY, SVGAGI. CDR3 size: 13 residues. V was trimmed by 0 bases and J by 7 bases, leaving 6 bases between them. CDR3 bases: TGTGCCAGCAGTTACTCCCAGGGTGAAAAACTGTTTTTT. Amino acid sequence: CASSYSQGEKLFF.

In DNA, the CDR3 is TGTGCCAGCAGTGACTTGACAGGAGGCACCGGGGAGCTGTTTTTT. It translates to CASSDLTGGTGELFF. The chain uses TRBV27 and TRBJ2-2, with a weak D call TRBD1 (6 bases). Trimming took 5 bases from V and 4 from J, leaving 14 bases between them. This CDR3 contains 15 residues. The germline CDR1 and CDR2 sequences are MNHEY and SMNVEV (reference sequence).

The V and J genes are TRBV5-1 and TRBJ1-2, with TRBD1 matching 7 bases. With V trimmed by 4 bases and J by 2 bases, 2 bases remained unmatched. The CDR3 consists of 13 residues. Germline V CDR1 and CDR2: SGHRS, YFSETQ. As DNA, the CDR3 is TGCGCCAGCAGCGCACAGGGGAACTATGGCTACACCTTC. Protein sequence: CASSAQGNYGYTF.

The chain joins TRBV6-1 to TRBJ2-1; 11 bases are a match to TRBD2. CDR3 size: 15 residues. Germline CDR1 is MNHNS and CDR2 is SASEGT. The V segment lost 6 bases and the J segment 7 bases; nucleotides outside the gene matches: 8. CDR3 sequence (DNA): TGTGCCAGCAGGGTACTAGCGGGAGTCTCAAATGAGCAGTTCTTC. Protein product: CASRVLAGVSNEQFF.

The rearrangement links TRBV27 to TRBJ2-7, with D perhaps matching TRBD1 (5 bases). From germline, CDR1 is MNHEY and CDR2 SMNVEV (reference sequence). The CDR3 spans 14 residues. The germline V and J ends were trimmed by 6 bases and 1 base, with 13 bases remaining between them. As DNA, the CDR3 is TGTGCCAGCAGCCTCGGACACAGATCCTACGAGCAGTACTTC. Protein sequence: CASSLGHRSYEQYF.

This rearrangement joins TRBV5-1 to TRBJ1-2, with 12 nucleotides matching TRBD1. Germline CDR1 SGHRS, CDR2 YFSETQ. The CDR3 extends over 15 amino acids. Unmatched junction bases numbered 9, after V lost 7 bases and J lost 5 bases. The CDR3 DNA sequence: TGCGCCAGCCGGGGGACAGGGGGCTCGCGATATGGCTACACCTTC. Its protein product is CASRGTGGSRYGYTF.

The chain carries TRBV7-9 and TRBJ2-5, with 9 bases lining up with TRBD2. The germline gives CDR1 SEHNR, CDR2 FQNEAQ (reference sequence). The V and J ends lost 1 base and 4 bases, in that order; junction bases with no gene match: 4. CDR3 size: 15 residues. CDR3 sequence (DNA): TGTGCCAGCAGCTTAGGACTAGCGGAGGTAGAGACCCAGTACTTC. It is translated as CASSLGLAEVETQYF.

This chain links TRBV18 with TRBJ1-1; TRBD1 aligns across 12 bases. With 5 bases clipped from V and 3 bases from J, the junction kept 1 base outside the gene matches. Germline V gene data show CDR1 as KGHSH and CDR2 as LQKENI. This CDR3 has 14 residues. The CDR3, as DNA: TGTGCCAGCTCAGGGACAGGGGGCCACACTGAAGCTTTCTTT. As protein: CASSGTGGHTEAFF.

CDR3 DNA sequence: TGTGCCAGCAGCTTAGAAGGAGAACTAGCGGGAGGCCAAGAGACCCAGTACTTC. Amino acid sequence: CASSLEGELAGGQETQYF. The chain carries TRBV13 and TRBJ2-5; 12 bases match TRBD2. Germline loops: CDR1 PRHDT, CDR2 FYEKMQ (reference sequence). The V gene end was trimmed by 1 base and the J gene end by 1 base; junction bases not matched to a gene: 7. This CDR3 contains 18 residues.

The chain has TRBV7-6 and TRBJ2-5; no definite D call. V was clipped by 6 bases and J by 7 bases, with 9 bases between them. This CDR3 contains 11 residues. Germline V CDR1 and CDR2: SGHVS, FNYEAQ. The CDR3 nucleotides are TGTGCCAGCAGTTCCTGGAGGACCCAGTACTTC. Its translation: CASSSWRTQYF.

V gene TRBV7-9 combines with J gene TRBJ2-7; a possible D gene is TRBD1 (6 bases). V lost 5 bases and J 1 base, leaving 12 bases between the germline ends. Germline V gene data show CDR1 as SEHNR and CDR2 as FQNEAQ (reference sequence). This CDR3 has 14 amino acids. The CDR3 DNA is TGTGCCAGCAGCCCTAGGACAGCATCCTACGAGCAGTACTTC. Protein product: CASSPRTASYEQYF.

The V and J genes are TRBV30 and TRBJ1-2, with 9 bases that match TRBD1. The CDR3 length is 15 residues. The germline gives CDR1 GTSNPN, CDR2 SVGIG (reference sequence). Germline trimming cut 1 base from V and 8 bases from J; bases unmatched to any gene: 11. CDR3 loop: CAWSAITGGAWGYTF. The CDR3 DNA is TGTGCCTGGAGTGCAATAACAGGGGGCGCATGGGGCTACACCTTC.